This is a list of T cell receptor beta chains from one sample in a study of T cell changes during pregnancy in multiple sclerosis. This table comes from immunoSEQ multiplex PCR, and its TCRdb copy is limited to in-frame clones, with some not included. The top ten clones hold around an eighth of a sample with about 14,000 clones, roughly 90% of them seen once. Sequences were derived from CD8+ T cells from peripheral blood mononuclear cells, sampled after pregnancy. These receptors all come from a female donor in good health, enrolled as a control in a pregnancy study. Each CDR3 is given with its conserved first and last residue.

>TRBV4-1
CASSQTGTSGGTDTQYF
>TRBV19
CASNTADSPYSNQPQHF
>TRBV5-1
CASSELSLNEKLFF
>TRBV29-1
CSVEGVQDSTDTQYF
>TRBV2
CASSVGGGSTDTQYF
>TRBV5-1
CASSLRTGSPEAFF
>TRBV27
CASSSGASTDTQYF
>TRBV27
CASRTRMDGFSVQPQHF
>TRBV28
CASSLFGDSYGYTF
>TRBV5-8
CASSLVVIGTQYF
>TRBV9
CASSASSGTPLEQYF
>TRBV15
CATSLTGGEYTEAFF
>TRBV6-4
CASSPDTYNEQFF
>TRBV28
CASSSRGLSGNTIYF
>TRBV5-6
CASSLGAGATDTQYF
>TRBV6-5
CASTRDRDTGELFF
>TRBV16
CASTPRTEIMGYEQYF
>TRBV27
CASSLFARGRGNYGYTF
>TRBV4-3
CASSQDPGTGGNEQFF
>TRBV4-2
CASSQDSSSGANVLTF
>TRBV6-5
CASSDGNRGYEQYF
>TRBV7-8
CASSLLSSGVPDTQYF
>TRBV27
CASSLTGGSYGYTF
>TRBV6-1
CASSEEAGGARETQYF
>TRBV28
CASRHGGSTDTQYF
>TRBV6-1
CASSEQGENSPLHF
>TRBV7-9
CASSSGLAGGLISYEQYF
>TRBV7-9
CASSARQGDLYEQYF
>TRBV4-1
CASSYQRGGGYEQFF
>TRBV5-6
CASSLSQGFQPQHF
>TRBV7-8
CAIPSGQGVPGANVLTF
>TRBV7-9
CASRWAGDTQYF
>TRBV15
CATSDGTGNTEAFF
>TRBV28
CASSLPGQGRLGYTF
>TRBV28
CASSRVSRVYEQYF
>TRBV5-8
CASSWTGTSGVSYEQYF
>TRBV29-1
CSVEDGLVKDNEQFF
>TRBV7-9
CASSFQASGGYEQYF
>TRBV11-2
CASSPPEERVPPTYEQYF
>TRBV11-2
CASSLQAGANQPQHF
>TRBV9
CASSVDSGRSYEQYF
>TRBV11-3
CAEETGQGNSPLHF